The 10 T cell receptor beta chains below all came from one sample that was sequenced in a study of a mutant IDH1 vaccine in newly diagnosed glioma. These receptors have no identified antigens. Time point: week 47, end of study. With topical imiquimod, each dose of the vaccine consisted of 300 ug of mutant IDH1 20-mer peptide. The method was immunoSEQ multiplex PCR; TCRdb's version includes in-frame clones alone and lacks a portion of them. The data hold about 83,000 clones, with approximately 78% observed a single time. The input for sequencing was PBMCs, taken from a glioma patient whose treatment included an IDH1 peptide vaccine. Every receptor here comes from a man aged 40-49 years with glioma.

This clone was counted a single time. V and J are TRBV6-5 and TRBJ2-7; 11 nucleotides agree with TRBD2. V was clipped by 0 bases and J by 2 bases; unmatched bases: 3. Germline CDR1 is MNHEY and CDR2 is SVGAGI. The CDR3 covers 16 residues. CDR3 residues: CASSYSTSGSPYEQYF. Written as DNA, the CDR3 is TGTGCCAGCAGTTACTCCACTAGCGGGAGTCCCTACGAGCAGTACTTC.

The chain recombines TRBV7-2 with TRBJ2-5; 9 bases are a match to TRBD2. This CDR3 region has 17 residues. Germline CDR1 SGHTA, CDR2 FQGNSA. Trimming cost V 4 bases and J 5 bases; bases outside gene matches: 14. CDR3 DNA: TGTGCCAGCAGCTCCTACCCCGGCGGGAGGGATCAGGAGACCCAGTACTTC. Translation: CASSSYPGGRDQETQYF. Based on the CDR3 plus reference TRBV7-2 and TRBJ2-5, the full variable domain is GAGVSQSPSNKVTEKGKDVELRCDPISGHTALYWYRQSLGQGLEFLIYFQGNSAPDKSGLPSDRFSAERTGGSVSTLTIQRTQQEDSAVYLCASSSYPGGRDQETQYFGPGTRLLVL.

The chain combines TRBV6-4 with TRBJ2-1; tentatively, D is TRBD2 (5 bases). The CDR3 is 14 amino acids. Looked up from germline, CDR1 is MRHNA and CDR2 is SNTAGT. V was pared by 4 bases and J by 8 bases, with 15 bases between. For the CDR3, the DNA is TGTGCCAGCAGTGCCGGCGGGTTGGACGATGAGCAGTTCTTC. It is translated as CASSAGGLDDEQFF.

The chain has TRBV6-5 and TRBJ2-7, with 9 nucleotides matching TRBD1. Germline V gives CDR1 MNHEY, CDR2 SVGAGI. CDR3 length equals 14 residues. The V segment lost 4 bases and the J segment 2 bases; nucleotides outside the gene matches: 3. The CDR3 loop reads CASSSWDRAYEQYF. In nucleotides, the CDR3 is TGTGCCAGCAGTTCCTGGGACAGGGCCTACGAGCAGTACTTC.

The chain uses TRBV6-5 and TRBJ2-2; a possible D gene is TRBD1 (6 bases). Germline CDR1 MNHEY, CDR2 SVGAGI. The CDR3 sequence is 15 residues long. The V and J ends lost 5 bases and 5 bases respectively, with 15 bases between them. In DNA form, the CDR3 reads TGTGCCAGCAGTACGGGGCAGGGGCGGACCGGGGAGCTGTTTTTT. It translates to CASSTGQGRTGELFF.

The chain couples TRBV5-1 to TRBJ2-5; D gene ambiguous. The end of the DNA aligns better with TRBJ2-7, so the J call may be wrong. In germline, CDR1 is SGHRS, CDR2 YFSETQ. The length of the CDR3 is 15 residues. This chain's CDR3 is CASSLAARYSYEQYF. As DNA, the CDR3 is TGCGCCAGCAGCTTGGCCGCGCGGTACTCCTACGAGCAGTACTTC.

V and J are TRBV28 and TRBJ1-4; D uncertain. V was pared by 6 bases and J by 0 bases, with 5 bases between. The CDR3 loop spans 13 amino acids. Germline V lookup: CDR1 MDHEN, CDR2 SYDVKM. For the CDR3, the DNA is TGTGCCAGCAGCCTAGCAACTAATGAAAAACTGTTTTTT. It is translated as CASSLATNEKLFF.

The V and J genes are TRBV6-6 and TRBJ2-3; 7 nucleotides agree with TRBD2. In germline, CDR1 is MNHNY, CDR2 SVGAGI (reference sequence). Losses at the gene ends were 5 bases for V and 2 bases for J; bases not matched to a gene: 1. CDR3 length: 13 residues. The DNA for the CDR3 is TGTGCCAGCAGTAGCGGGACCACAGATACGCAGTATTTT. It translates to CASSSGTTDTQYF.

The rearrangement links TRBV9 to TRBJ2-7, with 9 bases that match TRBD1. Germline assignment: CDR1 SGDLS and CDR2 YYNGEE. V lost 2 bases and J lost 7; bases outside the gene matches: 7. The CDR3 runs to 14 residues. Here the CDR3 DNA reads TGTGCCAGCAGCGTCACGGGACAGGGAAGTGAGCAGTACTTC. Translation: CASSVTGQGSEQYF.

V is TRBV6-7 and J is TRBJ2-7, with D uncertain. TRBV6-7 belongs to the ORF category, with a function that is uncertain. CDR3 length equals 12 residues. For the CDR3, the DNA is TGTCCCAACCAAGGGTCCTCCTACGAGCAGTACTTC. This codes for CPNQGSSYEQYF.